The 21 T cell receptor beta chains reported below all come from one sample, sequenced in a study of Ad26.COV2.S vaccination and SARS-CoV-2 variants. Treatment described: 15 to 20 received Ad26.COV2.S at low or high dose, single or two shots; about 5 received placebo; per-sample allocation not given. After the first vaccine or placebo injection, samples were drawn on day 63. TCRdb's table, derived via immunoSEQ multiplex PCR, lists solely in-frame clones and lacks some. The table lists hundreds of thousands of clones, roughly 80% of them singletons. This material consisted of peripheral blood, taken in a trial of Ad26.COV2.S vaccine versus placebo. The receptors come from a person aged 18-60 years who received the Ad26.COV2.S COVID-19 vaccine or a placebo.

For the CDR3, the DNA is TGTGCCAGTAGTGCCCGCATGGATTACGAGCAGTACTTC. This codes for CASSARMDYEQYF. V usage is TRBV19 and J usage is TRBJ2-7; D gene uncertain. Looked up from germline, CDR1 is LNHDA and CDR2 is SQIVND (reference sequence). This CDR3 has 13 amino acids. Trimming stripped 5 bases from V and 4 bases from J, with 12 bases between.

The V gene is TRBV30, the J gene TRBJ1-3; no clear D. CDR3 length equals 13 residues. Germline V gene data show CDR1 as GTSNPN and CDR2 as SVGIG (reference sequence). Trimming shortened V by 1 base and J by 2 bases, and 6 bases separated the two germline ends. CDR3 sequence: CAWSAGAGNTIYF. The DNA for the CDR3 is TGTGCCTGGAGTGCGGGAGCTGGAAACACCATATATTTT.

The rearrangement links TRBV6-5 to TRBJ1-2, with 11 nucleotides matching TRBD1. There are 15 residues in the CDR3. The J segment lost 5 bases and the V segment lost 5 bases, leaving 7 bases of the junction unmatched. Germline CDR1 MNHEY, CDR2 SVGAGI. Here the CDR3 reads CASSLGTGGWYGYTF. The CDR3 DNA reads TGTGCCAGCAGTCTTGGGACAGGGGGATGGTATGGCTACACCTTC.

The sample holds one count of this clone. This chain links TRBV7-7 with TRBJ2-7; D uncertain. Germline V lookup: CDR1 SSHAT, CDR2 FNYEAQ (reference sequence). The CDR3 has 13 amino acids. Trimming left V 2 bases short and J 0 bases short, with 5 bases between. CDR3 sequence reads: CASSLSTSYEQYF. In DNA, the CDR3 is TGTGCCAGCAGCTTATCGACCTCCTACGAGCAGTACTTC.

The J gene is TRBJ1-1, the V gene TRBV5-1; TRBD1 matches 8 bases. Germline lookup yields CDR1 SGHRS and CDR2 YFSETQ. V lost 3 bases, J lost 4 bases, and 8 bases stayed unmatched. The length of the CDR3 is 15 residues. The CDR3: CASSWSTGEGTEAFF. CDR3 nucleotide sequence: TGCGCCAGCAGCTGGTCGACAGGGGAGGGCACTGAAGCTTTCTTT.

The table lists this clone with a count of one. This rearrangement joins TRBV5-1 to TRBJ1-2; maybe TRBD1 (5 bases). This CDR3 spans 17 amino acids. V gave up 7 bases and J gave up 4 bases, with 26 bases separating them. Germline values: CDR1 SGHRS, CDR2 YFSETQ. The CDR3 loop is CASSLGADWGRRYGYTF. CDR3 coding DNA: TGCGCCAGCTCCCTCGGGGCAGACTGGGGCAGACGCTATGGCTACACCTTC.

V usage is TRBV19 and J usage is TRBJ1-1; no clear D gene. This CDR3 has 12 amino acids. Germline CDR1 is LNHDA and CDR2 is SQIVND (reference sequence). Trimming removed 6 bases at V and 6 bases at J, with 11 bases between. In DNA form, the CDR3 reads TGTGCCAGTAGAAACTTATACGCTGAAGCTTTCTTT. Translating gives CASRNLYAEAFF.

The V call is TRBV11-3, the J call TRBJ2-2, with 8 bases aligning to TRBD2. V shed 1 base, J shed 0 bases, and the junction held 4 bases outside the gene matches. Germline CDR1 reads SGHNT; CDR2 reads YENEEA. This CDR3 comprises 17 residues. CDR3 nucleotide sequence: TGTGCCAGCAGCTTAGGTAGCGGGAACGCGAACACCGGGGAGCTGTTTTTT. Translation: CASSLGSGNANTGELFF.

This clone was detected only once. This sequence joins TRBV6-6 and TRBJ1-6; the match to TRBD1 covers 8 bases. After removal of 11 bases from V and 7 bases from J, the junction contained 4 bases not matched to a gene. The CDR3 length is 12 residues. The germline V gene has CDR1 MNHNY and CDR2 SVGAGI (reference sequence). This chain's CDR3 is CAGRQGNSPLHF. The CDR3, as DNA: TGTGCCGGAAGACAGGGGAATTCACCCCTCCACTTT.

This chain joins TRBV7-2 and TRBJ2-5; D perhaps matches TRBD2 (5 bases). V was shortened by 1 base and J by 7 bases, with 10 bases between the two germline ends. The CDR3 is 13 amino acids. Per germline, CDR1 SGHTA and CDR2 FQGNSA. The CDR3 is CASSLVGAGTQYF. DNA of the CDR3: TGTGCCAGCAGCTTAGTTGGCGCGGGGACCCAGTACTTC. Drawing the rest from reference TRBV7-2 and TRBJ2-5, the complete variable domain is GAGVSQSPSNKVTEKGKDVELRCDPISGHTALYWYRQSLGQGLEFLIYFQGNSAPDKSGLPSDRFSAERTGGSVSTLTIQRTQQEDSAVYLCASSLVGAGTQYFGPGTRLLVL.

This chain links TRBV6-5 with TRBJ1-1; a possible D gene is TRBD1 (5 bases). There are 12 residues in the CDR3. Trimming pared 2 bases from V and 9 bases from J, leaving 10 bases between. Germline CDR1 reads MNHEY; CDR2 reads SVGAGI. CDR3 protein: CASSYGGPQAFF. In DNA, the CDR3 is TGTGCCAGCAGTTACGGGGGACCCCAAGCTTTCTTT.

The J gene is TRBJ2-5, the V gene TRBV3-1 (or the pseudogene TRBV3-2); TRBD1 agrees at 11 bases. Trimming at V came to 4 bases and at J to 5 bases, leaving 6 bases not matched to a gene. CDR3 length equals 15 residues. Germline CDR1 and CDR2: LGHDT and YNNKEL (reference sequence). This CDR3 reads CASSPRDRGSETQYF. The CDR3 DNA reads TGTGCCAGCAGCCCACGGGACAGGGGGAGTGAGACCCAGTACTTC.

J is TRBJ1-1 and V is TRBV27, with D uncertain. This CDR3 region has 15 residues. The germline CDR1 and CDR2 sequences are MNHEY and SMNVEV (reference sequence). V dropped 6 bases and J dropped 0 bases, with 14 bases sitting between them. In nucleotides, the CDR3 is TGTGCCAGCAGCGCTTTCTTGCACATGAACACTGAAGCTTTCTTT. This encodes CASSAFLHMNTEAFF.

This clone was picked up a small number of times. CDR3 loop: CASSVSGSYNEQFF. The DNA of the CDR3 is TGTGCCAGTAGTGTTAGCGGGTCCTACAATGAGCAGTTCTTC. The rearrangement joins TRBV19 to TRBJ2-1, with TRBD2 matching over 7 bases. The J segment lost 1 base and the V segment lost 5 bases, leaving 2 bases of the junction unmatched. Germline values: CDR1 LNHDA, CDR2 SQIVND (reference sequence). The CDR3 is 14 amino acids.

This clone was seen a handful of times. The chain recombines TRBV4-2 with TRBJ2-7; TRBD2 matches at 8 bases. J lost 2 bases, V lost 1 base, and 7 bases had no gene match. CDR1 and CDR2 from the germline V gene are LGHNA and YNFKEQ. The CDR3 sequence is 16 residues long. The CDR3 region has the DNA TGTGCCAGCAGCCAAGTGGAAGCGGGAGACCCCTACGAGCAGTACTTC. Protein: CASSQVEAGDPYEQYF.

This clone was seen more than once but under ten times. The rearrangement links TRBV18 to TRBJ1-6, with a tentative D call TRBD1 (5 bases). The V end was cut by 4 bases, the J end by 6 bases, with 13 bases between. The CDR3 runs to 15 residues. Germline V CDR1 and CDR2: KGHSH, LQKENI. The CDR3 loop reads CASSQLGLLNSPLHF. The CDR3 DNA sequence: TGTGCCAGCTCACAACTGGGACTACTTAATTCACCCCTCCACTTT. The entire variable domain, with the rest obtained from reference TRBV18 and TRBJ1-6, is as follows: NAGVMQNPRHLVRRRGQEARLRCSPMKGHSHVYWYRQLPEEGLKFMVYLQKENIIDESGMPKERFSAEFPKEGPSILRIQQVVRGDSAAYFCASSQLGLLNSPLHFGNGTRLTVT.

V is TRBV23-1 and J is TRBJ2-3; D is uncertain. TRBV23-1 has ORF status, its function being uncertain. CDR3 length: 16 residues. The V end lost 4 bases, the J end lost 2 bases, and 16 bases lay between the germline ends. The chain's CDR3 is CASSLPWLESTDTQYF. The CDR3 DNA reads TGCGCCAGCAGTCTACCTTGGCTAGAATCCACAGATACGCAGTATTTT.

The chain is built from TRBV30 and TRBJ2-7; tentatively, D is TRBD1 (6 bases). CDR1 and CDR2 from the germline V gene are GTSNPN and SVGIG (reference sequence). There are 16 residues in the CDR3. The V and J ends lost 2 bases and 2 bases respectively, with 19 bases between them. CDR3 residues: CAWSLRGGPRAYEQYF. CDR3 coding DNA: TGTGCCTGGAGTCTCCGAGGGGGACCGCGCGCCTACGAGCAGTACTTC. The whole variable domain, remainder taken from reference TRBV30 and TRBJ2-7, is SQTIHQWPATLVQPVGSPLSLECTVEGTSNPNLYWYRQAAGRGLQLLFYSVGIGQISSEVPQNLSASRPQDRQFILSSKKLLLSDSGFYLCAWSLRGGPRAYEQYFGPGTRLTVT.

The V call is TRBV9, the J call TRBJ1-1; D call uncertain. The CDR3 has 13 residues. CDR1 and CDR2 (germline): SGDLS, YYNGEE. The germline V and J ends were trimmed by 4 bases and 2 bases, with 9 bases remaining between them. The CDR3 sequence is CASSPTVNTEAFF. CDR3 coding DNA: TGTGCCAGCAGCCCTACAGTCAACACTGAAGCTTTCTTT. Supplemented by reference TRBV9 and TRBJ1-1, the full variable domain reads DSGVTQTPKHLITATGQRVTLRCSPRSGDLSVYWYQQSLDQGLQFLIQYYNGEERAKGNILERFSAQQFPDLHSELNLSSLELGDSALYFCASSPTVNTEAFFGQGTRLTVV.

This clone was picked up one time. The chain joins TRBV4-1 to TRBJ1-2; D is uncertain. The CDR3 totals 13 residues. The germline V gene encodes CDR1 MGHRA and CDR2 YSYEKL. V lost 0 bases and J 4 bases, leaving 6 bases between the germline ends. The CDR3 spells CASSQDGSYGYTF. The CDR3 DNA sequence: TGCGCCAGCAGCCAAGATGGCTCCTATGGCTACACCTTC.

This chain uses TRBV19 with TRBJ2-1; TRBD2 matches at 9 bases. The CDR3 runs 18 residues. The ends lost 1 base at V and 7 bases at J; junction bases unmatched: 14. Germline V gene lookup returns CDR1 LNHDA and CDR2 SQIVND (reference sequence). The chain's CDR3 is CASSIALGLAGPGNEQFF. CDR3 coding DNA: TGTGCCAGTAGTATAGCGCTGGGGCTAGCGGGACCCGGGAATGAGCAGTTCTTC.